These 5 T cell receptor beta chains originate from one sample sequenced in a study of beta chain features in type 1 diabetes (dated by TCRdb to about 2018). Receptors were amplified or captured by the immunoSEQ multiplex PCR assay. All of the isolated RNA was reverse transcribed with the High Capacity cDNA Reverse Transcription Kit, so expressed TCRB transcripts were sequenced. Held by TCRdb, this immuneACCESS table contains in-frame sequences only and omits some clones. Under half of the omission traces to an unresolved V gene where checked; the cause of the rest is unknown. The sample table holds 900,000 or so clones, of which 17% were seen once. The ten largest clones capture 0.023% of the sample. Sequencing input: naive CD4+ T cells from blood. The cell subset or site label here, explained by the study, means: true naive CD4+ T cells. All receptors derive from a woman under 30 in good health.

This chain uses TRBV7-9 with TRBJ1-1, with no clear D. Germline V lookup: CDR1 SEHNR, CDR2 FQNEAQ (reference sequence). Trimming shortened V by 5 bases and J by 1 base, and 11 bases separated the two germline ends. This CDR3 is 14 amino acids long. This CDR3 reads CASSMGTTNTEAFF. CDR3 sequence (DNA): TGTGCCAGCAGCATGGGAACTACGAACACTGAAGCTTTCTTT.

The sample holds a few counts of this clone. The CDR3 sequence: CAISDYRRTSGSLETQYF. CDR3 sequence (DNA): TGTGCCATCAGTGATTATCGCCGGACTAGCGGGAGTTTGGAGACCCAGTACTTC. The chain combines TRBV10-3 with TRBJ2-5, with 13 bases fitting TRBD2. V trimming: 3 bases; J trimming: 5 bases; junction bases outside the gene matches: 12. Germline-derived CDR1 and CDR2 are ENHRY and SYGVKD. CDR3 length: 18 residues.

For the CDR3, the DNA is TGTGCCAGCAGTTACTTTAGGGCCTCTGGGGCCAACGTCCTGACTTTC. It is translated as CASSYFRASGANVLTF. The chain has TRBV28 and TRBJ2-6; no reliable D call. Germline V lookup: CDR1 MDHEN, CDR2 SYDVKM. The CDR3 runs to 16 residues. The V gene lost 4 bases and the J gene lost 0 bases, with 10 bases spanning the gap.

This clone occurred a few times. The V gene is TRBV7-2, the J gene TRBJ2-1; 12 bases map to TRBD2. The V gene's germline CDR1 is SGHTA and CDR2 FQGNSA. The CDR3 spans 15 residues. With 4 bases clipped from V and 8 bases from J, the junction kept 6 bases outside the gene matches. CDR3 sequence reads: CASSSRTSGNHEQFF. The CDR3 region has the DNA TGTGCCAGCAGCTCCCGGACTAGCGGGAACCATGAGCAGTTCTTC.

On this clone: The sample has other DNA sequences that encode this CDR3 too. Here the CDR3 DNA reads TGCAGTGCTAGAGATGAGCAGTTCTTC. Its translation: CSARDEQFF. The rearrangement uses TRBV20-1 and TRBJ2-1; no reliable D call. The CDR3 is 9 residues long. Trimming shortened V by 0 bases and J by 9 bases, and 0 bases separated the two germline ends. Germline V gene sequence: CDR1 DFQATT, CDR2 SNEGSKA (reference sequence).